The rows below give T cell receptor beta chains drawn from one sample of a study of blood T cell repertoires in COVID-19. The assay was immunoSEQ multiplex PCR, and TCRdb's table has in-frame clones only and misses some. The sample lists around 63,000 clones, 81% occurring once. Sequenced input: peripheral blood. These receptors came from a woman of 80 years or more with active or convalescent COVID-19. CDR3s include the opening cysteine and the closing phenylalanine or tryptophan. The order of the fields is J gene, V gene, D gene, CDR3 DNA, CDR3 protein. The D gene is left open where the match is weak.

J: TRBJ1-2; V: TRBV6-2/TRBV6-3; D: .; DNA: TGTGCCAGCAGTTCTGGGGGCCTATACTATGGCTACACCTTC; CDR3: CASSSGGLYYGYTF
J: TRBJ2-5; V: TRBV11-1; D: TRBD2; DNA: TGTGCCAGCAACGCCCTAGCGGGGGAGGGAACCCAGTACTTC; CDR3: CASNALAGEGTQYF
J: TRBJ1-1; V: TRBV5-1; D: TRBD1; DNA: TGCGCCAGCAGCTTGGATGCGACAGGGGCTGAAGCTTTCTTT; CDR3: CASSLDATGAEAFF
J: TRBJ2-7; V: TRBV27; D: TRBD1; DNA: TGTGCCAGCAGTTACAGGGGGCGCGGCGAGCAGTACTTC; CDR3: CASSYRGRGEQYF
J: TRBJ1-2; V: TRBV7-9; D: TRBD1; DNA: TGTGCCAGCAGCTTAGCCGGACAGGGGTCGGGTGGCTACACCTTC; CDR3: CASSLAGQGSGGYTF
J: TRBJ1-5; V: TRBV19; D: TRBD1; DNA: TGTGCCAGTAGTAGGGACAGTCCGGCCGTTAGCAATCAGCCCCAGCATTTT; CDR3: CASSRDSPAVSNQPQHF
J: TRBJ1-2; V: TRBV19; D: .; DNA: TGTGCCACCCTCCCCCCAGGGGAAGGCTACACCTTC; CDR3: CATLPPGEGYTF
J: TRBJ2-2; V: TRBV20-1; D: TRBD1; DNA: TGCAGTGCGAGTAGGCAGGGGGCGAACACCGGGGAGCTGTTTTTT; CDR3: CSASRQGANTGELFF
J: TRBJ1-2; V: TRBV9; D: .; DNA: TGTGCCAGCAGCGTAGAAGACACCTCGAACTATGGCTACACCTTC; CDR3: CASSVEDTSNYGYTF
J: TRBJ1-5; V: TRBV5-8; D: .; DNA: TGTGCCAGCAGCTTGGACGGGATCGGAGGTCAGCCCCAGCATTTT; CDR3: CASSLDGIGGQPQHF
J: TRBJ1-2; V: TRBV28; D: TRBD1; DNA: TGTGCCAGCTATCCCGGGACAGGGTCCTATGGCTACACCTTC; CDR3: CASYPGTGSYGYTF